Sequencing of this TCR beta chain was carried out in a study of cytomegalovirus exposure and HLA in healthy donors. The overall study: From about 179 million T cells, an earlier analysis saw approximately 110 million unique TCR beta sequences. Study-level points and caveats: Roughly uniform depth of sequencing across donors was assumed in presence/absence analyses. Further analysis, carried out later, found HLA-associated TCR beta chains more clonally expanded than equally common other chains.

The CDR3 loop spans 13 amino acids. Trimming shortened V by 2 bases and J by 2 bases, and 6 bases separated the two germline ends. Germline V gene data show CDR1 as MNHNY and CDR2 as SVGAGI (reference sequence). PCR was performed using 60 Vbeta and 13 Jbeta primers. The table came from immunoSEQ multiplex PCR; TCRdb's copy has only in-frame clones and leaves some out. The sample has approximately 170,000 clones, roughly 79% seen once. Concerning this clone itself: As yet, its antigen is unknown.

J is TRBJ2-5 and V is TRBV6-6, with TRBD1 as a possible D gene (6 bases). Sequences were obtained from PBMCs. The clonotype comes from a woman aged 40 to 50 in good health and CMV-seronegative. This CDR3 reads CASSYRGQETQYF. CDR3 nucleotides: TGTGCCAGCAGTTACAGGGGGCAAGAGACCCAGTACTTC.